These 13 T cell receptor beta chains were sequenced from one sample in a study of OX40 agonist ivuxolimab in advanced cancers. Produced via immunoSEQ multiplex PCR; TCRdb's table is partial and in-frame only. Seen here are under 85,000 clones, 90% to 95% observed once, and the top ten hold about 10%. Sequenced material: CD4+ or CD8+ T cells sorted from blood, taken in a trial of the OX40 agonist ivuxolimab. These receptors came from an adult with an advanced solid tumor such as melanoma, head and neck, liver or kidney cancer.

The chain couples TRBV7-6 to TRBJ2-2; the D gene is possibly TRBD2 (5 bases). Trimming removed 5 bases from V and 6 bases from J, with 10 bases in between. This CDR3 contains 13 residues. Germline assignment: CDR1 SGHVS and CDR2 FNYEAQ. CDR3 nucleotide sequence: TGTGCCAGCAGCCCAGCGGAGGCCGGGGAGCTGTTTTTT. It codes for CASSPAEAGELFF.

The CDR3 nucleotides read TGTGCCAGCAGCTTTTCGGGAGGGCCTAACGAGCAGTACTTC. Protein product: CASSFSGGPNEQYF. The V call is TRBV7-2, the J call TRBJ2-7, with 8 bases lining up with TRBD2. Germline CDR1 is SGHTA and CDR2 is FQGNSA. After removal of 3 bases from V and 5 bases from J, the junction contained 6 bases not matched to a gene. The CDR3 sequence is 14 residues long. Full variable domain (rest looked up from reference TRBV7-2 and TRBJ2-7): GAGVSQSPSNKVTEKGKDVELRCDPISGHTALYWYRQSLGQGLEFLIYFQGNSAPDKSGLPSDRFSAERTGGSVSTLTIQRTQQEDSAVYLCASSFSGGPNEQYFGPGTRLTVT.

The chain employs TRBV7-6 and TRBJ1-4; TRBD1 matches at 7 bases. Germline V gives CDR1 SGHVS, CDR2 FNYEAQ. Trimming at V came to 1 base and at J to 5 bases, leaving 4 bases not matched to a gene. The CDR3 has 15 amino acids. The CDR3 sequence is CASSLDRGVNEKLFF. CDR3 nucleotides: TGTGCCAGCAGCTTAGACAGGGGTGTAAATGAAAAACTGTTTTTT.

This clone appeared a few times. V usage is TRBV19 and J usage is TRBJ2-5, with TRBD2 as a possible D gene (6 bases). V was shortened by 0 bases and J by 0 bases, with 11 bases between the two germline ends. This CDR3 has 16 residues. From germline, CDR1 is LNHDA and CDR2 SQIVND (reference sequence). CDR3 amino acids: CASSIEGGRNQETQYF. CDR3 sequence (DNA): TGTGCCAGTAGTATAGAGGGGGGAAGGAACCAAGAGACCCAGTACTTC.

The V call is TRBV11-3, the J call TRBJ2-1; TRBD1 is a possible D gene (5 bases). The CDR3 loop spans 18 amino acids. Per the germline V gene, CDR1 is SGHNT and CDR2 is YENEEA. With 1 base removed from V and 2 bases from J, the gap between germline ends came to 18 bases. CDR3 DNA: TGTGCCAGCAGCTTAGGAGTCTTATTGACAGAGACCTACAATGAGCAGTTCTTC. Translated, it gives CASSLGVLLTETYNEQFF.

The chain combines TRBV5-5 with TRBJ1-5; D call uncertain. The germline CDR1 and CDR2 sequences are SGHKS and YYEKEE (reference sequence). The CDR3 is made up of 17 amino acids. The germline V and J ends were trimmed by 0 bases and 0 bases, with 13 bases remaining between them. Here the CDR3 DNA reads TGTGCCAGCAGCTTGGAGGTAGGACTTCATAGCAATCAGCCCCAGCATTTT. Encoded protein: CASSLEVGLHSNQPQHF.

This clone was counted a single time. The chain combines TRBV7-2 with TRBJ2-1; possibly TRBD2 for D (5 bases). CDR3 length: 13 residues. Trimming took off 4 bases at V and 8 bases at J, with 12 bases between the two ends. The germline V gene encodes CDR1 SGHTA and CDR2 FQGNSA. The CDR3 DNA is TGTGCCAGCAGCTGGCCCCCCGGGGATGAGCAGTTCTTC. Protein sequence: CASSWPPGDEQFF. The whole variable domain, filled in from reference TRBV7-2 and TRBJ2-1, reads GAGVSQSPSNKVTEKGKDVELRCDPISGHTALYWYRQSLGQGLEFLIYFQGNSAPDKSGLPSDRFSAERTGGSVSTLTIQRTQQEDSAVYLCASSWPPGDEQFFGPGTRLTVL.

The chain employs TRBV7-2 and TRBJ2-7; TRBD2 agrees at 8 bases. The CDR3 consists of 16 residues. V was clipped by 5 bases and J by 1 base; unmatched bases: 10. Germline CDR1 and CDR2: SGHTA and FQGNSA. The CDR3 region has the DNA TGTGCCAGCAGCGAAAGGACGGGAGGGGGGTCCTACGAGCAGTACTTC. This sequence encodes CASSERTGGGSYEQYF.

The rearrangement joins TRBV13 to TRBJ1-1; the D is unclear. Trimming stripped 4 bases from V and 1 base from J, with 10 bases between. The CDR3 consists of 14 residues. Germline V gene data show CDR1 as PRHDT and CDR2 as FYEKMQ (reference sequence). The CDR3, as DNA: TGTGCCAGCAGCTCGAACAGCGAGAACACTGAAGCTTTCTTT. It codes for CASSSNSENTEAFF. Based on the CDR3 plus reference TRBV13 and TRBJ1-1, the full variable domain is AAGVIQSPRHLIKEKRETATLKCYPIPRHDTVYWYQQGPGQDPQFLISFYEKMQSDKGSIPDRFSAQQFSDYHSELNMSSLELGDSALYFCASSSNSENTEAFFGQGTRLTVV.

This clone was seen once. The V gene is TRBV9, the J gene TRBJ2-1, with D maybe TRBD2 (5 bases). The CDR3 runs 15 residues. CDR1 is SGDLS, CDR2 YYNGEE, per germline. V was clipped by 4 bases and J by 4 bases, with 15 bases between them. The CDR3 DNA is TGTGCCAGCAGCCCCCTCGTTACTAGGTACAATGAGCAGTTCTTC. Protein product: CASSPLVTRYNEQFF.

The chain combines TRBV10-2 with TRBJ2-3; D perhaps matches TRBD2 (6 bases). The V end lost 0 bases, the J end lost 0 bases, and 10 bases lay between the germline ends. This CDR3 has 16 amino acids. Per the germline V gene, CDR1 is WSHSY and CDR2 is SAAADI. CDR3 DNA: TGCGCCAGCAGTGAGTCAGTACTAGCTAGCACAGATACGCAGTATTTT. Its translation: CASSESVLASTDTQYF.

V and J are TRBV2 and TRBJ2-3; 8 bases align to TRBD1. Germline CDR1 and CDR2: SNHLY and FYNNEI. J lost 2 bases, V lost 8 bases, and 9 bases had no gene match. The CDR3 consists of 15 residues. The CDR3 DNA reads as TGTGCCAGCGGCGCTGACAGGGGTCCCACAGATACGCAGTATTTT. Translated, it gives CASGADRGPTDTQYF.

The DNA for the CDR3 is TGCGCCAGCAGCTTGGATCTGGCTAGCGTGGCGGATACGCAGTATTTT. Residues: CASSLDLASVADTQYF. V usage is TRBV5-1 and J usage is TRBJ2-3; possibly TRBD2 for D (6 bases). V was shortened by 0 bases and J by 6 bases, with 17 bases between the two germline ends. The CDR3 contains 16 residues. Per germline, CDR1 SGHRS and CDR2 YFSETQ.